Sequencing of this T cell receptor beta chain was carried out in a study of T cells in narcolepsy. Study findings and constraints: Comparing one patient's CSF and blood CD4+ clonotypes highlighted HCRT- and TRIB2-specific autoreactive clonotypes. No autoreactive T cell clone sequences appeared in some memory CD4+ repertoires.

As concerns this clone: Antigen unknown.

The CDR3 is 18 residues long. J lost 1 base, V lost 2 bases, and 9 bases had no gene match. Germline CDR1 and CDR2: SGHRS and YFSETQ. TCRdb keeps only in-frame clones here, not all; method: immunoSEQ multiplex PCR. The table has about 25,000 clones, 75% to 90% seen once. The clonotype originates from a human donor with narcolepsy. The rearrangement joins TRBV5-1 to TRBJ2-1; 10 bases map to TRBD2. Sequencing input: CD45RA- memory CD4+ T cells from PBMCs. The CDR3: CASSLRASGSGSYNEQFF. DNA for the CDR3: TGCGCCAGCAGCTTAAGGGCTAGCGGGAGTGGATCCTACAATGAGCAGTTCTTC.